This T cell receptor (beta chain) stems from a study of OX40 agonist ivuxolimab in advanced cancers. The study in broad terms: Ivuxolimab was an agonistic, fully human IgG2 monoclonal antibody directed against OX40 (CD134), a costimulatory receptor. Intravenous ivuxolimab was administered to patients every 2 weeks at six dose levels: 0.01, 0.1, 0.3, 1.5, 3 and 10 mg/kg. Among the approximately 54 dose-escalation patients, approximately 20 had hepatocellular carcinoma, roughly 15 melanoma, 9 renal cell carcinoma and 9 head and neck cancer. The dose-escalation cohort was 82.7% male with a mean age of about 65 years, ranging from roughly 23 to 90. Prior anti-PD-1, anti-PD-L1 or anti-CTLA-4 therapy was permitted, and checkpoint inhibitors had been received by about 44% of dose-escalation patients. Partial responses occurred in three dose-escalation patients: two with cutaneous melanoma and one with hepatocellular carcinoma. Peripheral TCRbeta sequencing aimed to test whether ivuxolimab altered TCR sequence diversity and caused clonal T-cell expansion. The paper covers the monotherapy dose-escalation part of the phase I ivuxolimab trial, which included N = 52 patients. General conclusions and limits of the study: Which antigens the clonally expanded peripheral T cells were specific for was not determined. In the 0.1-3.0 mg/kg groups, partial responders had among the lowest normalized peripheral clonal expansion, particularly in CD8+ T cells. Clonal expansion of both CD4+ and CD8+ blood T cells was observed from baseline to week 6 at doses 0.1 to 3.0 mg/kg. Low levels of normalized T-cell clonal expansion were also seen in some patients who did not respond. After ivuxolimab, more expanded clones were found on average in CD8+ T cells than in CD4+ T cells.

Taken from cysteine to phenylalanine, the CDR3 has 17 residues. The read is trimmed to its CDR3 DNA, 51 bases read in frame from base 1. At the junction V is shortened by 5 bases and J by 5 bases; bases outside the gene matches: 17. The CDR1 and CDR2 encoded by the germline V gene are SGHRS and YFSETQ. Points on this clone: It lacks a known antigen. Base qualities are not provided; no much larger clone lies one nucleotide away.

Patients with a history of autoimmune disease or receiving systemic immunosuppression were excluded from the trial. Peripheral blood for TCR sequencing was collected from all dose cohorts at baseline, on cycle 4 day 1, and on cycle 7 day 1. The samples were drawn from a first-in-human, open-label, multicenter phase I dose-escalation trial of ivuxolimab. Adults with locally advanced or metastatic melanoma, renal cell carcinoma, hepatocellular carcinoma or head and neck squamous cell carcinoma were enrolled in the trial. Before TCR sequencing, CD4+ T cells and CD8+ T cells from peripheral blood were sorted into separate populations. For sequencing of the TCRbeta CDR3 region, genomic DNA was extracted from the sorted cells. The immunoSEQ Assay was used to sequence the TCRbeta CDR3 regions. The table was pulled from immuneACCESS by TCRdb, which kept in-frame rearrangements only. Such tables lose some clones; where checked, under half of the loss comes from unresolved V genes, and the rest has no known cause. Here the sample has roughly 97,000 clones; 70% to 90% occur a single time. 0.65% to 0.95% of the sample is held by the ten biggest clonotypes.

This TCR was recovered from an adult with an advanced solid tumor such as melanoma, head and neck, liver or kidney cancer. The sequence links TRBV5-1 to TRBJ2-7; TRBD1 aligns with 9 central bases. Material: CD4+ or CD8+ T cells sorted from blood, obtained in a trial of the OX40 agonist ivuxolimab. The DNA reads TGCGCCAGCAGGTCGACTTACAGGGGGCTAGGGACGGACGAGCAGTACTTC. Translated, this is CASRSTYRGLGTDEQYF.